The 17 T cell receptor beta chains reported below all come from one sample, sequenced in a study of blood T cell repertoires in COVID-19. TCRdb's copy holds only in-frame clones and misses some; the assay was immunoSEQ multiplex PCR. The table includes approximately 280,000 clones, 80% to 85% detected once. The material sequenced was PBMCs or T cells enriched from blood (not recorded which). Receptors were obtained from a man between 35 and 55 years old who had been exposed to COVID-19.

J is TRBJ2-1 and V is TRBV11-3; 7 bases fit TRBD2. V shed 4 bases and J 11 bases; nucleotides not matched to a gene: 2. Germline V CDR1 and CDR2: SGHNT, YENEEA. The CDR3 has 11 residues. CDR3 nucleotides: TGTGCCAGCAGCTCCGGGACTAAGCAGTTCTTC. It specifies CASSSGTKQFF.

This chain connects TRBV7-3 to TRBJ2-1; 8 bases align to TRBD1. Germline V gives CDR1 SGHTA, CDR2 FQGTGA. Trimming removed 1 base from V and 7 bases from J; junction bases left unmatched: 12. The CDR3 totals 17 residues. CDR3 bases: TGTGCCAGCAGCTTAATTGCTGCGGGTACAGGGGGGAATGAGCAGTTCTTC. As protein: CASSLIAAGTGGNEQFF.

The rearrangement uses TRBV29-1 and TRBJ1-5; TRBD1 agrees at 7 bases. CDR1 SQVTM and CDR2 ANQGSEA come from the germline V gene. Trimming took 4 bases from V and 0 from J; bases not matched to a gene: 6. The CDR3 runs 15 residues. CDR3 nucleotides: TGCAGCGTTGGACAGGGAGAATATAGCAATCAGCCCCAGCATTTT. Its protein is CSVGQGEYSNQPQHF.

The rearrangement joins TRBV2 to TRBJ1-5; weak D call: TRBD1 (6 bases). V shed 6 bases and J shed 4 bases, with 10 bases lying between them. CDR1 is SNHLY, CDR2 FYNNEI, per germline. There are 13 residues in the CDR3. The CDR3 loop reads CASRFQGNQPQHF. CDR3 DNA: TGTGCCAGCAGATTCCAGGGGAATCAGCCCCAGCATTTT. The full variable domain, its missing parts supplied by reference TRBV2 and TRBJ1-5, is EPEVTQTPSHQVTQMGQEVILRCVPISNHLYFYWYRQILGQKVEFLVSFYNNEISEKSEIFDDQFSVERPDGSNFTLKIRSTKLEDSAMYFCASRFQGNQPQHFGDGTRLSIL.

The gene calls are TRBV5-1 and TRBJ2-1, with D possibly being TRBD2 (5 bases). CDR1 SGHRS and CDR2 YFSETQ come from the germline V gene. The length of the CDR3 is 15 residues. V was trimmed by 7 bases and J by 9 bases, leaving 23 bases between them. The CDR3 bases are TGCGCCAGCCACTCATCTGAGGGAGTAGTCAGTGAGCAGTTCTTC. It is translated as CASHSSEGVVSEQFF. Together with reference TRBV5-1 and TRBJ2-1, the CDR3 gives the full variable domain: KAGVTQTPRYLIKTRGQQVTLSCSPISGHRSVSWYQQTPGQGLQFLFEYFSETQRNKGNFPGRFSGRQFSNSRSEMNVSTLELGDSALYLCASHSSEGVVSEQFFGPGTRLTVL.

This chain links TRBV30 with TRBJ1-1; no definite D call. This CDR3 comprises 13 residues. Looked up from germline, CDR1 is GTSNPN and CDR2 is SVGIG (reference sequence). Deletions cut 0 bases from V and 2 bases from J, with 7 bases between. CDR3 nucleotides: TGTGCCTGGAGTGTAGTACTAAACACTGAAGCTTTCTTT. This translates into CAWSVVLNTEAFF.

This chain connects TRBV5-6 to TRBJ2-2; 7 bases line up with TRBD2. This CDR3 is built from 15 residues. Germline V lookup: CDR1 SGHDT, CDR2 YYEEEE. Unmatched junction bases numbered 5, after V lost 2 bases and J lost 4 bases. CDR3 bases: TGTGCCAGCAGCTTAGTGGGAGGGCCCACCGGGGAGCTGTTTTTT. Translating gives CASSLVGGPTGELFF.

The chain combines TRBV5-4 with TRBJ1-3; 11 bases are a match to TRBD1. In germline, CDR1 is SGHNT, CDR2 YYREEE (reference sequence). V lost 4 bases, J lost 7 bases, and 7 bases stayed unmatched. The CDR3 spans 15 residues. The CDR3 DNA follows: TGTGCCAGCAGCCCGGACAGGGGGCGGTCCAACACCATATATTTT. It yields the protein CASSPDRGRSNTIYF.

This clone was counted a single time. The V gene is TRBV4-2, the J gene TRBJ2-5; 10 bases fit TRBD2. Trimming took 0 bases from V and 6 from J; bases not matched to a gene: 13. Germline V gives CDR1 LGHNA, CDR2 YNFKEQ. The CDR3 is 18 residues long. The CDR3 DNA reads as TGTGCCAGCAGCCAAGAATCCGCGGGGGCTAGCGGGAGAAAGACCCAGTACTTC. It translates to CASSQESAGASGRKTQYF.

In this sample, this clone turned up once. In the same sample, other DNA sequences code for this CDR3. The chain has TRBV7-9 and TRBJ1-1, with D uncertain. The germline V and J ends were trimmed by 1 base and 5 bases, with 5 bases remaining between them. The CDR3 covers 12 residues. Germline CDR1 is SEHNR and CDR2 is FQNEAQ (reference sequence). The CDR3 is CASSLVQTEAFF. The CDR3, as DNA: TGTGCCAGCAGCTTAGTCCAGACTGAAGCTTTCTTT.

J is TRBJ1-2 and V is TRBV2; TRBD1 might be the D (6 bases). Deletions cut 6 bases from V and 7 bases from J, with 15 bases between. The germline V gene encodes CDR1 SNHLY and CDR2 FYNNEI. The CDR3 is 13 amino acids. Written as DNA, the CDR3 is TGTGCCAGCAGGTCCACCGTAGGGGGTGGCTACACCTTC. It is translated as CASRSTVGGGYTF. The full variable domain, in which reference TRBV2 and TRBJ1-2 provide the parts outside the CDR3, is EPEVTQTPSHQVTQMGQEVILRCVPISNHLYFYWYRQILGQKVEFLVSFYNNEISEKSEIFDDQFSVERPDGSNFTLKIRSTKLEDSAMYFCASRSTVGGGYTFGSGTRLTVV.

The CDR3 bases are TGTGCCAGCAGCTTAACAGGGAACACTGAAGCTTTCTTT. Encoded protein: CASSLTGNTEAFF. The J gene is TRBJ1-1, the V gene TRBV6-5; D is possibly TRBD1 (5 bases). Germline CDR1 reads MNHEY; CDR2 reads SVGAGI. This CDR3 has 13 amino acids. V was shortened by 6 bases and J by 1 base, with 9 bases between the two germline ends.

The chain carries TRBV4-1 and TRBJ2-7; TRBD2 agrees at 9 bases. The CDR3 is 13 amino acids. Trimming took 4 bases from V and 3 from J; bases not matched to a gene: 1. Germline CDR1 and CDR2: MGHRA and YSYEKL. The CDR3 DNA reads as TGCGCCAGCAGCCTAGCGGGAGTCTACGAGCAGTACTTC. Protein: CASSLAGVYEQYF.

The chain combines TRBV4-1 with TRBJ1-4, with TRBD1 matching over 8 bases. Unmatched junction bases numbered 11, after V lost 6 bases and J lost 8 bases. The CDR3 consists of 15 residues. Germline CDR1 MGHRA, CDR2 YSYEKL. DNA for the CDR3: TGCGCCAGCAGTTTTTACCGGGACAGGAGGGAAAAACTGTTTTTT. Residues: CASSFYRDRREKLFF.

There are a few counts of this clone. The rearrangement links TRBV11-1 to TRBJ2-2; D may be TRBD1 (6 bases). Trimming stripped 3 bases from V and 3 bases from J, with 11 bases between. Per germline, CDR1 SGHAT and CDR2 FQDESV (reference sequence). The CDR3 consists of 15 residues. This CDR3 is CASSFRGPDTGELFF. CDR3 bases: TGTGCCAGCAGCTTCAGGGGCCCTGACACCGGGGAGCTGTTTTTT.

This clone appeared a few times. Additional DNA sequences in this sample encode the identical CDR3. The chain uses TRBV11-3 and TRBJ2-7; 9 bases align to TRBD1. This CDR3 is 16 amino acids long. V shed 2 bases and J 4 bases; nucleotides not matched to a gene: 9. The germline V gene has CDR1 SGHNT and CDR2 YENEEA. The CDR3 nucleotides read TGTGCCAGCAGCTTAAGGCGACAGGGGGACTTTTACGAGCAGTACTTC. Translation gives CASSLRRQGDFYEQYF.

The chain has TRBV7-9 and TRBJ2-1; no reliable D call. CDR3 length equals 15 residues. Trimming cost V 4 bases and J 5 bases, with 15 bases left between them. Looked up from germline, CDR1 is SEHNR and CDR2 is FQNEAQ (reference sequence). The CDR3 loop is CASSSPWAPNNEQFF. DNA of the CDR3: TGTGCCAGCAGCTCTCCCTGGGCCCCAAACAATGAGCAGTTCTTC.